This TCR beta chain emerged from a study of regulatory T cells in long-lasting Graves disease. At the level of the study: The antithyroid drugs taken by newly diagnosed Graves' patients had been used for under 3 months. Study-wide points: The sample size was small, and this may have reduced accuracy.

This clonotype was seen at least ten times. Its antigen remains unidentified. Time point indicated: newly diagnosed GD, antithyroid drugs for less than 3 months. Construction of the TCR library relied on RNA isolated from PBMCs. iRepertoire HTBI primers and Arm-PCR of CDR3 regions built TCR beta libraries. TCRdb used MiXCR to reprocess the multiplex PCR reads, holding one entry per CDR3 protein. Here the sample spans about 540,000 distinct CDR3 sequences, 13% being singletons. This CDR3 has 14 residues. With 4 bases removed from V and 9 bases from J, the gap between germline ends came to 16 bases. In addition, the sample was reused for a study of T cells in Graves' hyperthyroidism and ophthalmopathy.

The J gene is TRBJ2-1, the V gene TRBV12-3 or TRBV12-4; D not certain. The sample here was peripheral blood mononuclear cells (PBMCs), taken at new diagnosis, from a patient treated with antithyroid drugs. This clonotype originated in a young man with Graves disease. CDR3 in DNA: TGTGCCAGCAGTTATGTGTATCCCAGAGGTGAGCAGTTCTTC. As protein: CASSYVYPRGEQFF.